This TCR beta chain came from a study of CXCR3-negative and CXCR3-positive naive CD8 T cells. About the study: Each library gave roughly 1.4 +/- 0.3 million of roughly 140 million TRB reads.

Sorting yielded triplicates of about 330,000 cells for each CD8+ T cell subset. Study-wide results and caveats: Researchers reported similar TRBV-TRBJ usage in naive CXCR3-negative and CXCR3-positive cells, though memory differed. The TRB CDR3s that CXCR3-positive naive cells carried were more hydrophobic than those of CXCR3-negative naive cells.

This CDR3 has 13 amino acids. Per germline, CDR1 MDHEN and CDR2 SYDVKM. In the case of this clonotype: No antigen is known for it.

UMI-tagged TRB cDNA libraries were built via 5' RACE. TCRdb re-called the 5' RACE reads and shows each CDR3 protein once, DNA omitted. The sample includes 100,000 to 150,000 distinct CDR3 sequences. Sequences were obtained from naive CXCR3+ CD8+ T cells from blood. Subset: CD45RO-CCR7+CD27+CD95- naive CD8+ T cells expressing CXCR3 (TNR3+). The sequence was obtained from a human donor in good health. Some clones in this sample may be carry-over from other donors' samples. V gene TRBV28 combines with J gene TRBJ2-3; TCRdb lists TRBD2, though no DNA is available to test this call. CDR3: CASSPRPTDTQYF.